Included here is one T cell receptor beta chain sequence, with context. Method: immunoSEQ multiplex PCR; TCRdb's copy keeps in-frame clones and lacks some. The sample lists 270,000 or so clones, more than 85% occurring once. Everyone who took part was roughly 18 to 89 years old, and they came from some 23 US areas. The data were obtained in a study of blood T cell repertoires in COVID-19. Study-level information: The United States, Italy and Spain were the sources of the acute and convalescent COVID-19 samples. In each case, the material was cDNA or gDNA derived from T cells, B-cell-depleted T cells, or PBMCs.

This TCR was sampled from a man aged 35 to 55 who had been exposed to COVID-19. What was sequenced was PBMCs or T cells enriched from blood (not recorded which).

This CDR3 reads CATSRGFGIQGANTEAFF. The DNA of the CDR3 is TGTGCCACCAGCAGAGGGTTCGGGATCCAGGGGGCGAACACTGAAGCTTTCTTT. The chain is built from TRBV15 and TRBJ1-1, with 8 bases lining up with TRBD1. V shed 1 base and J 1 base; nucleotides not matched to a gene: 11. CDR1 and CDR2 from the germline V gene are LNHNV and YYDKDF (reference sequence). The CDR3 extends over 18 amino acids.